This TCR beta chain was profiled in a study of T cells in Graves' hyperthyroidism and ophthalmopathy. Germline V gives CDR1 LGHDT, CDR2 YNNKEL (reference sequence). V lost 3 bases and J lost 4, with 10 bases in between. This CDR3 contains 13 residues. Researchers defined stable Graves' hyperthyroidism as no ophthalmopathy progression within 18 months. Hyperthyroidism in the patients, aged 18 to 65, was newly diagnosed and under 2 months in duration. Diagnoses were made from clinical symptoms, serum measures (thyroxine and TRAb), thyroid ultrasound and orbital computed tomography. Using RNA transcripts as the source, TCR beta CDR3 regions were amplified. TCR CDR3 underwent first-round RT-PCR with the HTBI primer set. TCRdb used MiXCR to reprocess the multiplex PCR reads, holding one entry per CDR3 protein. In the table there are hundreds of thousands of distinct CDR3 sequences, 11% to 15% of which are singletons.

Sequenced: blood. The TCR sequence derives from a woman younger than 45 with Graves' hyperthyroidism. The chain couples TRBV3-1 to TRBJ2-7; TRBD2 is a possible D gene (6 bases). The CDR3 loop is CASSHRRGYEQYF. The CDR3 coding sequence is TGTGCCAGCAGCCACCGTCGGGGGTACGAGCAGTACTTC.